These 24 T cell receptor beta chains originate from one sample sequenced in a study of blood T cell repertoires in COVID-19. Measured with immunoSEQ multiplex PCR; TCRdb has only the in-frame clones, and not every one. The sample holds over 60,000 clones, 65% to 90% seen once. Material: peripheral blood. All receptors derive from a man between 65 and 85 years old with active or convalescent COVID-19.

This chain connects TRBV7-6 to TRBJ2-2, with TRBD2 matching 14 bases. The CDR3 spans 19 residues. V trimming: 1 base; J trimming: 2 bases; junction bases outside the gene matches: 6. Germline CDR1 SGHVS, CDR2 FNYEAQ. CDR3 protein: CASSLVGTSGSGNTGELFF. Here the CDR3 DNA reads TGTGCCAGCAGCTTAGTTGGGACTAGCGGGAGCGGTAACACCGGGGAGCTGTTTTTT.

The chain couples TRBV5-1 to TRBJ1-4; 10 bases agree with TRBD1. The V segment lost 2 bases and the J segment 8 bases; nucleotides outside the gene matches: 6. Germline V lookup: CDR1 SGHRS, CDR2 YFSETQ. The CDR3 runs 15 residues. The CDR3 sequence is CASSFGGQGTEKLFF. The CDR3 DNA reads TGCGCCAGCAGCTTCGGGGGACAGGGGACGGAAAAACTGTTTTTT.

A single count supports this clone. The CDR3 coding sequence is TGTGCCAGCAGTTCCCAGAACTATGGCTACACCTTC. Amino acid sequence: CASSSQNYGYTF. The chain recombines TRBV27 with TRBJ1-2; no definite D call. The CDR3 is 12 residues long. Germline assignment: CDR1 MNHEY and CDR2 SMNVEV (reference sequence). V lost 4 bases to trimming and J lost 2 bases, with 5 bases between them.

This rearrangement joins TRBV9 to TRBJ1-2; 7 nucleotides align to TRBD1. Trimming took 3 bases from V and 2 from J; bases not matched to a gene: 7. Germline-derived CDR1 and CDR2 are SGDLS and YYNGEE. CDR3 length: 15 amino acids. The CDR3 here is CASSAGGTDNYGYTF. CDR3 sequence (DNA): TGTGCCAGCAGCGCAGGAGGGACAGACAACTATGGCTACACCTTC. Full variable domain (outside the CDR3, taken from reference TRBV9 and TRBJ1-2): DSGVTQTPKHLITATGQRVTLRCSPRSGDLSVYWYQQSLDQGLQFLIQYYNGEERAKGNILERFSAQQFPDLHSELNLSSLELGDSALYFCASSAGGTDNYGYTFGSGTRLTVV.

This clone appeared a single time. The V call is TRBV6-1, the J call TRBJ1-5; maybe TRBD1 (6 bases). Trimming shortened V by 3 bases and J by 4 bases, and 13 bases separated the two germline ends. CDR3 length: 15 amino acids. The germline gives CDR1 MNHNS, CDR2 SASEGT. The CDR3 sequence: CASSDIGTGNQPQHF. As DNA, the CDR3 is TGTGCCAGCAGTGATATCGGCACAGGGAATCAGCCCCAGCATTTT.

This clone was counted once. This rearrangement joins TRBV7-2 to TRBJ1-6, with D uncertain. The CDR3 loop spans 13 amino acids. In germline, CDR1 is SGHTA, CDR2 FQGNSA. V was pared by 6 bases and J by 10 bases, with 13 bases between. The CDR3 sequence: CASSTQISSPLHF. The CDR3 coding sequence is TGTGCCAGCAGTACCCAGATTTCGTCACCCCTCCACTTT.

The V gene is TRBV28, the J gene TRBJ1-1; D uncertain. CDR1 is MDHEN and CDR2 is SYDVKM in the germline V gene. The V and J ends lost 6 bases and 1 base respectively, with 15 bases between them. CDR3 length equals 15 residues. The CDR3 sequence: CASRSRGLSNTEAFF. CDR3 DNA sequence: TGTGCCAGCAGGTCTCGAGGCCTGTCGAACACTGAAGCTTTCTTT. Variable domain in full (rest from reference TRBV28 and TRBJ1-1): DVKVTQSSRYLVKRTGEKVFLECVQDMDHENMFWYRQDPGLGLRLIYFSYDVKMKEKGDIPEGYSVSREKKERFSLILESASTNQTSMYLCASRSRGLSNTEAFFGQGTRLTVV.

V and J are TRBV19 and TRBJ1-1; no firm D call. Trimming left V 0 bases short and J 4 bases short, with 15 bases between. This CDR3 has 16 residues. Germline-derived CDR1 and CDR2 are LNHDA and SQIVND (reference sequence). The CDR3: CASSIDRGGGATEAFF. CDR3 nucleotides: TGTGCCAGTAGTATAGACCGGGGTGGAGGAGCCACTGAAGCTTTCTTT.

The chain couples TRBV6-1 to TRBJ2-2; no clear D. Trimming stripped 6 bases from V and 9 bases from J, with 14 bases between. CDR1 and CDR2 from the germline V gene are MNHNS and SASEGT. This CDR3 contains 13 residues. CDR3 DNA: TGTGCCAGCAGGGTAGCCTCCAAGTGGGAGCTGTTTTTT. This encodes CASRVASKWELFF.

This rearrangement joins TRBV6-1 to TRBJ1-5; D gene ambiguous. The V gene lost 1 base and the J gene lost 5 bases, with 6 bases spanning the gap. This CDR3 region has 13 residues. CDR1 and CDR2 from the germline V gene are MNHNS and SASEGT. The CDR3 region is CASSEVRDQPQHF. The CDR3 DNA is TGTGCCAGCAGTGAAGTGAGGGATCAGCCCCAGCATTTT.

J is TRBJ1-2 and V is TRBV28; tentative D call: TRBD1 (5 bases). Trimming stripped 6 bases from V and 5 bases from J, with 19 bases between. Germline V gives CDR1 MDHEN, CDR2 SYDVKM. The CDR3 consists of 15 residues. The CDR3: CASSIQRRGGYGYTF. In nucleotides, the CDR3 is TGTGCCAGCAGCATCCAAAGGCGGGGCGGTTATGGCTACACCTTC.

This chain uses TRBV29-1 with TRBJ2-7; D may be TRBD1 (5 bases). CDR3 size: 13 residues. CDR1 and CDR2 from the germline V gene are SQVTM and ANQGSEA. V lost 1 base to trimming and J lost 3 bases, with 10 bases between them. The CDR3 bases are TGCAGCGTTGAAGGGCTGGGGCTCTACGAGCAGTACTTC. Its protein is CSVEGLGLYEQYF.

The V call is TRBV20-1, the J call TRBJ2-1; D gene ambiguous. This CDR3 is built from 11 residues. In germline, CDR1 is DFQATT, CDR2 SNEGSKA (reference sequence). V lost 5 bases to trimming and J lost 8 bases, with 10 bases between them. The CDR3 DNA sequence: TGCAGTGCTGAAGTGATAGATGAGCAGTTCTTC. Encoded protein: CSAEVIDEQFF.

The gene calls are TRBV5-1 and TRBJ1-5; D is unresolved. The CDR3 runs to 14 residues. Trimming removed 0 bases from V and 7 bases from J, with 11 bases in between. Per the germline V gene, CDR1 is SGHRS and CDR2 is YFSETQ. CDR3 DNA: TGCGCCAGCAGCTTGGAAGGGTCGGGGCAGCCCCAGCATTTT. It encodes CASSLEGSGQPQHF.

The J gene is TRBJ1-1, the V gene TRBV5-1; 7 positions match TRBD1. This CDR3 has 15 amino acids. Losses at the gene ends were 0 bases for V and 5 bases for J; bases not matched to a gene: 7. The germline V gene encodes CDR1 SGHRS and CDR2 YFSETQ. The CDR3 DNA is TGCGCCAGCAGCTTGGTGGTACAGGGACAGACTGAAGCTTTCTTT. Translating it yields CASSLVVQGQTEAFF.

The J gene is TRBJ1-5, the V gene TRBV7-2; 7 nucleotides agree with TRBD1. From germline, CDR1 is SGHTA and CDR2 FQGNSA. The CDR3 has 14 amino acids. J gave up 5 bases and V 5 bases, and 6 bases lay outside the gene matches. The DNA of the CDR3 is TGTGCCAGCAGCCCACAGGGGCGCGATCAGCCCCAGCATTTT. This encodes CASSPQGRDQPQHF.

The V call is TRBV10-3, the J call TRBJ2-2; 11 bases are shared with TRBD2. J lost 4 bases, V lost 5 bases, and 9 bases had no gene match. CDR3 length equals 17 residues. Germline V CDR1 and CDR2: ENHRY, SYGVKD. As DNA, the CDR3 is TGTGCCATCAGTTCACTAGCGGGAGAAGGAAGCACCGGGGAGCTGTTTTTT. As protein: CAISSLAGEGSTGELFF.

This clone was seen more than once but under ten times. The rearrangement links TRBV6-5 to TRBJ2-1; tentative D call: TRBD2 (5 bases). The V end was cut by 3 bases, the J end by 9 bases, with 18 bases between. The CDR3 consists of 15 residues. The V gene's germline CDR1 is MNHEY and CDR2 SVGAGI. The CDR3 is CASSYLTYSAGEQFF. CDR3 nucleotides: TGTGCCAGCAGTTATTTGACCTACTCGGCGGGTGAGCAGTTCTTC.

This rearrangement joins TRBV5-1 to TRBJ2-5; no clear D gene. Per the germline V gene, CDR1 is SGHRS and CDR2 is YFSETQ. The CDR3 runs 14 residues. The ends were cut back, 4 bases at V and 1 base at J, with 11 bases in the middle. The CDR3 reads CASSPRVSQETQYF. In DNA form, the CDR3 reads TGCGCCAGCAGCCCCCGGGTATCCCAAGAGACCCAGTACTTC.

The rearrangement links TRBV16 to TRBJ1-1, with D hard to call. Trimming took off 0 bases at V and 11 bases at J, with 10 bases between the two ends. Germline V gene data show CDR1 as KGHSY and CDR2 as FQNENV. The CDR3 sequence is 12 residues long. The CDR3, as DNA: TGTGCCAGCAGCCAATCGTCTCGTGAGGCTTTCTTT. Translation: CASSQSSREAFF. The whole variable domain, filled in from reference TRBV16 and TRBJ1-1, reads GEEVAQTPKHLVRGEGQKAKLYCAPIKGHSYVFWYQQVLKNEFKFLISFQNENVFDETGMPKERFSAKCLPNSPCSLEIQATKLEDSAVYFCASSQSSREAFFGQGTRLTVV.

V and J are TRBV28 and TRBJ1-2; 8 nucleotides line up with TRBD1. The CDR3 is 16 residues long. The germline gives CDR1 MDHEN, CDR2 SYDVKM. The trim removed 5 bases at V and 7 bases at J, leaving 15 bases unmatched. The CDR3 coding sequence is TGTGCCAGCAGTGTCGGGACAGGACCGCTCATGAGTGGCTACACCTTC. It codes for CASSVGTGPLMSGYTF.

The chain recombines TRBV27 with TRBJ1-1, with D perhaps TRBD1 (5 bases). The V and J ends lost 3 bases and 5 bases respectively, with 10 bases between them. Germline V lookup: CDR1 MNHEY, CDR2 SMNVEV (reference sequence). CDR3 length: 13 residues. The CDR3 bases are TGTGCCAGCAGTTTTGGCAGGGAAACTGAAGCTTTCTTT. This encodes CASSFGRETEAFF.

This clone was recorded only once. The chain is built from TRBV6-5 and TRBJ2-7; 15 positions agree with TRBD2. In germline, CDR1 is MNHEY, CDR2 SVGAGI. The CDR3 extends over 15 amino acids. V shed 6 bases and J 7 bases; nucleotides not matched to a gene: 7. CDR3 protein: CASRRGLAGGYEQYF. The DNA of the CDR3 is TGTGCCAGCAGGCGAGGACTAGCGGGAGGGTATGAGCAGTACTTC.

The count of this clone is one. J is TRBJ1-2 and V is TRBV6-5; 8 positions agree with TRBD1. V lost 11 bases and J lost 1; bases outside the gene matches: 9. Germline V gives CDR1 MNHEY, CDR2 SVGAGI. There are 14 residues in the CDR3. The CDR3 reads CAAYTRGRNYGYTF. The CDR3 DNA reads as TGTGCCGCCTATACCAGGGGGCGTAACTATGGCTACACCTTC.